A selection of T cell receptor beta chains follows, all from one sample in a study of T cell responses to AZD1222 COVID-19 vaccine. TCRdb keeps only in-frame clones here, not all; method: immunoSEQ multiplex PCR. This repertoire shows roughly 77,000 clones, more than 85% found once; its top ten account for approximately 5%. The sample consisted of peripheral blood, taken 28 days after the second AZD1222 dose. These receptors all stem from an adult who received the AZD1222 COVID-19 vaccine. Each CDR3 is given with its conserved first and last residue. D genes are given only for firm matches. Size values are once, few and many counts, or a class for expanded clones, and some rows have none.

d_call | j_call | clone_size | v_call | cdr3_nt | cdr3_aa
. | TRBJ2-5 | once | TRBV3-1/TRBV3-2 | TGTGCCAGCAGCCAAGGCAGCCAAGAGACCCAGTACTTC | CASSQGSQETQYF
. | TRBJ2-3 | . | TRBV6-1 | TGTGCCAGCAGTGATTTCCTGGGACTTGACAGCACAGATACGCAGTATTTT | CASSDFLGLDSTDTQYF
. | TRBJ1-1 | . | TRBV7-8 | TGTGCCAGCAGCGCGTCGACAGGAACGGCCACTGAAGCTTTCTTT | CASSASTGTATEAFF
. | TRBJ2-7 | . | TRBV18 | TGTGCCAGCTCACCGGGGACTTTTGCCTACGAGCAGTACTTC | CASSPGTFAYEQYF
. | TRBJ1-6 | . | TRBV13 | TGTGCCAGCAGCCTGCCCCGATCACCCCTCCACTTT | CASSLPRSPLHF
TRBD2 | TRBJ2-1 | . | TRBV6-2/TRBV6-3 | TGTGCCAGCAGTCCCCCACGGCCTAGCGGGGCCAATGAGCAGTTCTTC | CASSPPRPSGANEQFF
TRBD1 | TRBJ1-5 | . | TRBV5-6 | TGTGCCAGCAGCTTGGGAGGCCCGACAGGGGGAGGTCAGCCCCAGCATTTT | CASSLGGPTGGGQPQHF
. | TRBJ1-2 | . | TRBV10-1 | TGCGCCAGCCTGAAGCACGGGCATGTTCCCTATGGCTACACCTTC | CASLKHGHVPYGYTF
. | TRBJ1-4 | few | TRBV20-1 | TGCAGTGCTAATGAGCTGGGAAGTGAAAAACTGTTTTTT | CSANELGSEKLFF
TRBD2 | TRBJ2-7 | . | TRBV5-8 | TGTGCCAGCAGCACCTTTGGGGAGGGACCACCCTACGAGCAGTACTTC | CASSTFGEGPPYEQYF
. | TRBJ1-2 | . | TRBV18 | TGTGCCAGCTCACGGCCAGACGTATTCGGCTATGGCTACACCTTC | CASSRPDVFGYGYTF
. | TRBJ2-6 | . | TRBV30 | TGTGCCTGGGAAACAGGGATTCTAAGCTCTGGGGCCAACGTCCTGACTTTC | CAWETGILSSGANVLTF
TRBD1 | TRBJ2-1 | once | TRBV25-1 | TGTGCCAGCAGTGAGATGACAGGGTACAATGAGCAGTTCTTC | CASSEMTGYNEQFF
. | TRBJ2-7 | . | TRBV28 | TGTGCCAGCAGTTTAAATGGATTCGGGCAGGGGACCTACGAGCAGTACTTC | CASSLNGFGQGTYEQYF
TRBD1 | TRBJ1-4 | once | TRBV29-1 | TGCAGCGGCCGGACAGGGGCAAATGAAAAACTGTTTTTT | CSGRTGANEKLFF
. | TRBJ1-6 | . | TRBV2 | TGTGCCAGCAATCCCTGGGGGTATAATTCACCCCTCCACTTT | CASNPWGYNSPLHF
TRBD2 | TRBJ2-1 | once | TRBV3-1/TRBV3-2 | TGTGCCAGCAGCCACACCGCTAGCGGCCAGCAGTTCTTC | CASSHTASGQQFF
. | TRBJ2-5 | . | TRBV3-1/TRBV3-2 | TGTGCCAGCAGCCAGGGCAGCCAAGAGACCCAGTACTTC | CASSQGSQETQYF
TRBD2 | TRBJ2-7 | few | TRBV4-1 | TGCGCCAGCAGCCAAGACAGGACTAGCGGGAGGACCTCCTACGAGCAGTACTTC | CASSQDRTSGRTSYEQYF
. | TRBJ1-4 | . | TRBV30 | TGTGCCTGGACTAGGAGTGCAACTAATGAAAAACTGTTTTTT | CAWTRSATNEKLFF
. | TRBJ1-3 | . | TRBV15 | TGTGCCACCAGCAGAGATCGTGGCTGGGACTCTGGAAACACCATATATTTT | CATSRDRGWDSGNTIYF
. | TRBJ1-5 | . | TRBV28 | TGTGCCAGCAGGAAGGGCGGGGGAGGCAATCAGCCCCAGCATTTT | CASRKGGGGNQPQHF
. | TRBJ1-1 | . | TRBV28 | TGTGCCAGTCGAATCGTTCGAGGAGCGGGTGAAGCTTTCTTT | CASRIVRGAGEAFF
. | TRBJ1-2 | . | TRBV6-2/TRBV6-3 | TGTGCCAGCAGTTACGGGGGCGGTCTCTACACCTTC | CASSYGGGLYTF
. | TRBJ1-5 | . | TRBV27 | TGTGCCAGCAGTTTATCGAGGGGACCCAATCAGCCCCAGCATTTT | CASSLSRGPNQPQHF
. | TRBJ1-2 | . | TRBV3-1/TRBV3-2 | TGTGCCAGCAGCCAAGGAGAGGGGATAGGGGGCTACACCTTC | CASSQGEGIGGYTF
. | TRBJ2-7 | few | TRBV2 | TGTGCCAGCAGTGAATTCGGACGTTCCTACGAGCAGTACTTC | CASSEFGRSYEQYF
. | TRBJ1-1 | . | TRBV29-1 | TGCAGCGTACGGATGAACACTGAAGCTTTCTTT | CSVRMNTEAFF
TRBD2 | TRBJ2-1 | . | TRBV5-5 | TGTGCCAGCAGTTCTGGACTAGCGGGAGTGGAGGACAATGAGCAGTTCTTC | CASSSGLAGVEDNEQFF
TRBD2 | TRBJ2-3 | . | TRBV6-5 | TGTGCCAGCAGGCCTAGCGGCCGCACAGATACGCAGTATTTT | CASRPSGRTDTQYF
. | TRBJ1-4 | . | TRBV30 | TGTGCCTGGAGCGGCAGGGGCAACGAAAAACTGTTTTTT | CAWSGRGNEKLFF
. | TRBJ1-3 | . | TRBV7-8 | TGTGCCAGCAGCTCGACTCGATCTGGAAACACCATATATTTT | CASSSTRSGNTIYF
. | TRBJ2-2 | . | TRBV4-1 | TGCGCCAGCAGCCAGCCACTAGGGACCGGGGAGCTGTTTTTT | CASSQPLGTGELFF
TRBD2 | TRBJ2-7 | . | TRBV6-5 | TGTGCCAGCAGTTACTCCCGGGAGGGATACGAGCAGTACTTC | CASSYSREGYEQYF
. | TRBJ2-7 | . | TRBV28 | TGTGCCAGCAGTTCAGGGATAAGCGAGCAGTACTTC | CASSSGISEQYF
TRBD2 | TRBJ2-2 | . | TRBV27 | TGTGCCAGCAGCCTGGGACTAGCGGGAGGCCACGGGGAGCTGTTTTTT | CASSLGLAGGHGELFF
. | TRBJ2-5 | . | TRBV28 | TGTGCCAGCGTTGCAGGAGACTCCCAAGAGACCCAGTACTTC | CASVAGDSQETQYF
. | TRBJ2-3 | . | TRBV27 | TGTGCCAGCAGTTTATCCGACTGGCGGGGAACAGATACGCAGTATTTT | CASSLSDWRGTDTQYF
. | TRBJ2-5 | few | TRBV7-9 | TGTGCCAGCAGCATACCGGGACCGAGCGCAGAGACCCAGTACTTC | CASSIPGPSAETQYF
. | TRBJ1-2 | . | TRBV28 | TGTGCCAGCCGGGGTGCGGGCTATGGCTACACCTTC | CASRGAGYGYTF
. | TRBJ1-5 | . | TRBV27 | TGTGCCAGCAGTTTATCGAGGACGGGTTTTCAGCCCCAGCATTTT | CASSLSRTGFQPQHF
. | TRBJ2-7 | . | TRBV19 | TGTGCCAGTAGTCCCCGGGCAGCCCTGATAGATTACGAGCAGTACTTC | CASSPRAALIDYEQYF
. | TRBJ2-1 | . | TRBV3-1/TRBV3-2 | TGTGCCTCCCAGGAGCCGCTCGACAATGAGCAGTTCTTC | CASQEPLDNEQFF
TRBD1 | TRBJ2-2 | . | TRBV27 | TGTGCCAGCAGCCAGTTCATGACAGGGTTGTTTGGCACCGGGGAGCTGTTTTTT | CASSQFMTGLFGTGELFF
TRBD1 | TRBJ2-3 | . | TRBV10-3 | TGTGCCATCAGACAGACAGGGATACTTACAGATACGCAGTATTTT | CAIRQTGILTDTQYF
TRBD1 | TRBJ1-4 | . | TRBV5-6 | TGTGCCAGCAGCCCTGCCCGTCTCGGGACAGGGTATGAAAAACTGTTTTTT | CASSPARLGTGYEKLFF
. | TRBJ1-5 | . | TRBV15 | TGTGCCACCAGCCCTTCGGATCTAGTAGATCAGCCCCAGCATTTT | CATSPSDLVDQPQHF
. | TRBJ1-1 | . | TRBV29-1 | TGCAGCGTTGATATCGACACTGAAGCTTTCTTT | CSVDIDTEAFF